The rows below give T cell receptor beta chains drawn from one sample of a study of OX40 agonist ivuxolimab in advanced cancers. TCRdb's table, derived via immunoSEQ multiplex PCR, lists solely in-frame clones and lacks some. The table has over 35,000 clones, less than 85% seen once. The sequencing here drew on CD4+ or CD8+ T cells sorted from blood, taken in a trial of the OX40 agonist ivuxolimab. These receptors came from an adult with an advanced solid tumor such as melanoma, head and neck, liver or kidney cancer. Both conserved end residues are part of each CDR3. D genes are given only for firm matches. For some rows the clone size is stated as once, few or many, or as a class when expanded; others skip it.

j_call	clone_size	cdr3_length	v_call	d_call	cdr3_nt	cdr3_aa
TRBJ2-2	.	11	TRBV11-2	.	TGTGCCAGCAGCCTGGAGAGGGAGCTGTTTTTT	CASSLERELFF
TRBJ1-4	.	13	TRBV30	TRBD1	TGTGCCTGGAGTGTTGCAGGGGGTGAAAAACTGTTTTTT	CAWSVAGGEKLFF
TRBJ2-2	.	12	TRBV6-6	.	TGTGCCAGCGGAATCCTTTCCGGGGAGCTGTTTTTT	CASGILSGELFF
TRBJ2-5	.	14	TRBV19	.	TGTGCCAGTAGCAGTAGGATACGACAAGAGACCCAGTACTTC	CASSSRIRQETQYF
TRBJ2-7	.	14	TRBV6-6	TRBD2	TGTGCCAGCAGACGACTAGCGGGAGTAGGTGAGCAGTACTTC	CASRRLAGVGEQYF
TRBJ1-5	.	15	TRBV2	.	TGTGCCAGCGGGAGAGGGGATTATAGCAATCAGCCCCAGCATTTT	CASGRGDYSNQPQHF
TRBJ1-2	.	15	TRBV4-1	TRBD1	TGCGCCAGCAGCTCCGGACAGGGGGCATTCTCTGGCTACACCTTC	CASSSGQGAFSGYTF
TRBJ1-2	few	14	TRBV5-4	TRBD1	TGTGCCAGCAGCACAGGACAGGAACTCTATGGCTACACCTTC	CASSTGQELYGYTF
TRBJ1-4	.	14	TRBV25-1	.	TGTGCCAGCAGTGACCCCGGGAGCATTCAAAAACTGTTTTTT	CASSDPGSIQKLFF
TRBJ1-1	.	14	TRBV28	TRBD1	TGTGCCAGCACCACAGGGGGCGGTTTCACTGAAGCTTTCTTT	CASTTGGGFTEAFF
TRBJ2-7	.	14	TRBV28	TRBD2	TGTGCCAGCAGTTTCCGGGGGGGATCCTACGAGCAGTACTTC	CASSFRGGSYEQYF
TRBJ1-4	.	12	TRBV7-2	TRBD1	TGTGCCAGCAGCTGGGACAGAGAAAAACTGTTTTTT	CASSWDREKLFF
TRBJ2-7	.	15	TRBV5-6	TRBD2	TGTGCCAGCAGATTAAGACTAGCGGGAGCCTACGAGCAGTACTTC	CASRLRLAGAYEQYF
TRBJ1-4	.	14	TRBV5-1	.	TGCGCCAGCAGCGGAGCCCAGCCAAATGAAAAACTGTTTTTT	CASSGAQPNEKLFF
TRBJ1-1	.	15	TRBV5-4	.	TGTGCCAGCAGCAAGGTGGGGGGTTCGAACACTGAAGCTTTCTTT	CASSKVGGSNTEAFF
TRBJ1-5	.	15	TRBV9	.	TGTGCCAGCAGCGTAGCAGGACAGAAAAATCAGCCCCAGCATTTT	CASSVAGQKNQPQHF
TRBJ2-7	.	15	TRBV13	.	TGTGCCAGCAGCTCCAGGGGAGGCGGCCGCTACGAGCAGTACTTC	CASSSRGGGRYEQYF
TRBJ2-1	.	14	TRBV18	.	TGTGCCAGCTCACCACCGAGCTACGGCAATGAGCAGTTCTTC	CASSPPSYGNEQFF
TRBJ2-7	.	13	TRBV6-5	TRBD1	TGTGCCAGCACCCTGCAGGGGGACTACGAGCAGTACTTC	CASTLQGDYEQYF
TRBJ2-7	.	14	TRBV4-1	.	TGCGCCAGCAGCCAAGACAGAATCTCCTACGAGCAGTACTTC	CASSQDRISYEQYF
TRBJ1-2	.	14	TRBV7-2	TRBD1	TGTGCCAGCAGCTTGGGACAGGGGGCATATGGCTACACCTTC	CASSLGQGAYGYTF
TRBJ1-1	few	13	TRBV6-5	.	TGTGCCAGCAGTTACAACTTGAACACTGAAGCTTTCTTT	CASSYNLNTEAFF
TRBJ1-5	.	14	TRBV7-2	.	TGTGCCAGCAGCTTGAGCAGCCCCTATCAGCCCCAGCATTTT	CASSLSSPYQPQHF
TRBJ2-3	.	16	TRBV19	.	TGTGCCAGTAGTCCCCGGAGCTATAGCGCGACAGATACGCAGTATTTT	CASSPRSYSATDTQYF
TRBJ2-3	.	14	TRBV6-5	.	TGTGCCAGCGGGCAGGGCCTAAGCACAGATACGCAGTATTTT	CASGQGLSTDTQYF
TRBJ2-7	.	14	TRBV9	.	TGTGCCAGCAGCGCCCATGACGGATCCTACGAGCAGTACTTC	CASSAHDGSYEQYF
TRBJ2-7	.	14	TRBV18	.	TGTGCCAGCTCACCACCGAGGGCCAGGCCCGAGCAGTACTTC	CASSPPRARPEQYF
TRBJ1-2	.	14	TRBV11-1	TRBD1	TGTGCCAGCAGCTGGACAGGGGGGAACTATGGCTACACCTTC	CASSWTGGNYGYTF
TRBJ2-1	.	15	TRBV4-3	.	TGCGCCAGCAGCCAAGTGAGGCGGGCCAGGGGTGAGCAGTTCTTC	CASSQVRRARGEQFF
TRBJ2-3	.	16	TRBV9	TRBD2	TGTGCCAGCAGCGTCGGGTTAGCGGGGGGTATGGATACGCAGTATTTT	CASSVGLAGGMDTQYF
TRBJ2-7	once	14	TRBV2	TRBD1	TGTGCCAGCAGCGCTACACAGGGGGTAAGCGAGCAGTACTTC	CASSATQGVSEQYF
TRBJ2-5	.	14	TRBV6-6	.	TGTGCCAGCAGTTACTCAAGGAGGCAAGAGACCCAGTACTTC	CASSYSRRQETQYF
TRBJ2-7	.	14	TRBV7-8	.	TGTGCCAGCAGCTTAACCATGGTGGGACGGGAGCAGTACTTC	CASSLTMVGREQYF
TRBJ1-1	once	15	TRBV6-5	.	TGTGCCAGCAGTTCCTTTGGGGGCGCGGACACTGAAGCTTTCTTT	CASSSFGGADTEAFF
TRBJ1-4	.	15	TRBV30	TRBD1	TGTGCCTGGAGTGTACTTGGACAGGGGAATGAAAAACTGTTTTTT	CAWSVLGQGNEKLFF